These T cell receptor beta chains were read from a single sample in a study of cytotoxic CD8 clonotypes in ibrutinib-treated CLL. Method: immunoSEQ multiplex PCR; TCRdb's copy keeps in-frame clones and lacks some. Here the sample spans 58,000 or so clones, around three fifths being singletons. The input for sequencing was PBMCs, taken after 12 months of ibrutinib treatment. All receptors derive from a human donor with chronic lymphocytic leukemia. The CDR3 runs from the conserved cysteine through the conserved F or W. D genes are given only for firm matches. The size field is filled for only some rows; it gives once, few, many or a size class.

clone_size,d_call,v_call,j_call,cdr3_nt,cdr3_aa
few,NA,TRBV6-6,TRBJ1-5,TGTGCCAGCAGTTTCGAGGCCCGCAATCAGCCCCAGCATTTT,CASSFEARNQPQHF
NA,TRBD1,TRBV19,TRBJ1-1,TGTGCCAGTACCGGGACAGGAATCTTTGGGACTGAAGCTTTCTTT,CASTGTGIFGTEAFF
few,NA,TRBV7-9,TRBJ2-2,TGTGCCAGCAGCTCGGCCGGACTCCGACCCGGGGAGCTGTTTTTT,CASSSAGLRPGELFF
NA,TRBD1,TRBV5-4,TRBJ2-1,TGTGCCAGCAGGGAGGGACAGGCGGACTTCAATGAGCAGTTCTTC,CASREGQADFNEQFF
NA,TRBD2,TRBV5-1,TRBJ2-7,TGCGCCAGCAGAGGACTAGCGGGAAGATACGAGCAGTACTTC,CASRGLAGRYEQYF
NA,NA,TRBV28,TRBJ1-2,TGTGCCAGCAGCCTTCAGCCGTCTGACTATGGCTACACCTTC,CASSLQPSDYGYTF
few,NA,TRBV30,TRBJ1-2,TGTGCCTGGAGTCCCTCAACACCCAGAGGCTACACCTTC,CAWSPSTPRGYTF
NA,TRBD1,TRBV6-4,TRBJ2-7,TGTGCCAGCAGTGACCCGCGGACAGGCGACCTCTACGAGCAGTACTTC,CASSDPRTGDLYEQYF
few,NA,TRBV30,TRBJ1-1,TGTGCCTGGAGTGTGCTGTTTGGGACTGAAGCTTTCTTT,CAWSVLFGTEAFF
NA,NA,TRBV7-2,TRBJ1-2,TGTGCCAGCAGCTTAGTCAAAGGCGGCTACACCTTC,CASSLVKGGYTF
many,NA,TRBV5-6,TRBJ1-2,TGTGCCAGCAGCTTGAGAACCGCGCAGTTAGCTAACTATGGCTACACCTTC,CASSLRTAQLANYGYTF
NA,NA,TRBV4-2,TRBJ1-5,TGTGCCAGCAGCTTGGGTGGCAGCCAGCCCCAGCATTTT,CASSLGGSQPQHF
few,NA,TRBV6-5,TRBJ2-2,TGTGCCAGCAGCCCTGGGGTAGCTCGGTCCGGGGAGCTGTTTTTT,CASSPGVARSGELFF
NA,NA,TRBV18,TRBJ2-2,TGTGCCAGCTCACCACAATCTCAAACCGGGGAGCTGTTTTTT,CASSPQSQTGELFF
NA,NA,TRBV7-2,TRBJ1-1,TGTGCCAGCCTGCTTGGGCCCAGCACTGAAGCTTTCTTT,CASLLGPSTEAFF
NA,NA,TRBV7-9,TRBJ1-2,TGTGCCAGCAGCTTGGGAGGCACCCTTACATATGGCTACACCTTC,CASSLGGTLTYGYTF
once,NA,TRBV7-6,TRBJ1-5,TGTGCCAGCAGCACCGTGGGGCAGCCCCAGCATTTT,CASSTVGQPQHF
NA,NA,TRBV6-1,TRBJ1-1,TGTGCCAGCGAAAGGGGGAAGGACACTGAAGCTTTCTTT,CASERGKDTEAFF
NA,NA,TRBV6-5,TRBJ2-7,TGTGCCAGCAGTTATTCGGGGGCGACCTACGAGCAGTACTTC,CASSYSGATYEQYF
NA,NA,TRBV28,TRBJ2-3,TGTGCCAGCAGTTTCAGAGGGCTTAGCACAGATACGCAGTATTTT,CASSFRGLSTDTQYF
many,NA,TRBV2,TRBJ2-3,TGTGCGGGAAAAGATACGCAGTATTTT,CAGKDTQYF
once,NA,TRBV7-2,TRBJ2-6,TGTGCCAGTAGTAGACAGTCTGGGGCCAACGTCCTGACTTTC,CASSRQSGANVLTF
NA,NA,TRBV5-1,TRBJ1-1,TGCGCCAGCAGCTTGAAGTGGGGGAACACTGAAGCTTTCTTT,CASSLKWGNTEAFF
NA,NA,TRBV5-4,TRBJ2-2,TGTGCCAGCAGCTTGCCGGGGAACACCGGGGAGCTGTTTTTT,CASSLPGNTGELFF
NA,NA,TRBV29-1,TRBJ2-5,TGCAGCGTTGAGGGCAGCCCATCTCCTCAAGAGACCCAGTACTTC,CSVEGSPSPQETQYF
NA,TRBD1,TRBV6-5,TRBJ1-1,TGTGCCAGCAGTACAGGGGTGAACACTGAAGCTTTCTTT,CASSTGVNTEAFF
many,NA,TRBV5-1,TRBJ1-2,TGCGCCAGCACCCAGGGGAACCCCGGGCCAGCTAACTATGGCTACACCTTC,CASTQGNPGPANYGYTF
NA,TRBD2,TRBV5-1,TRBJ2-1,TGCGCCAGCAGCTTGCTAGCGAGCGGGAGATCGAATGAGCAGTTCTTC,CASSLLASGRSNEQFF
NA,NA,TRBV6-1,TRBJ2-3,TGTGCCAGCAGTGAATTACCGATCAGCACAGATACGCAGTATTTT,CASSELPISTDTQYF
NA,NA,TRBV15,TRBJ1-1,TGTGCCACCAGCAGAGTAGGCACTCAGAACACTGAAGCTTTCTTT,CATSRVGTQNTEAFF
many,NA,TRBV2,TRBJ1-2,TGTGCCAGCAACGCCCGGGCTCGGAATGGCTACACCTTC,CASNARARNGYTF
few,NA,TRBV2,TRBJ2-6,TGTGCCAGCAGTGGAGCTGGGGCCAACGTCCTGACTTTC,CASSGAGANVLTF
few,NA,TRBV19,TRBJ1-2,TGTGCCAGTAGTCCCATAGGAGAGCTCTATGGCTACACCTTC,CASSPIGELYGYTF
NA,NA,TRBV19,TRBJ2-7,TGTGCCAGTAGCCGAGCCAGCGGCGAGCAGTACTTC,CASSRASGEQYF
NA,NA,TRBV7-2,TRBJ2-7,TGTGCCAGCAGCCCCACAGGGTTCTACGAGCAGTACTTC,CASSPTGFYEQYF
NA,NA,TRBV6-1,TRBJ2-1,TGTGCCAGCAGTGAGGGCATCCCCTCCTACAATGAGCAGTTCTTC,CASSEGIPSYNEQFF
NA,TRBD1,TRBV6-5,TRBJ1-4,TGTGCCAGCAGTTACTCCGGACAGGGTTTTGATGAAAAACTGTTTTTT,CASSYSGQGFDEKLFF
NA,NA,TRBV5-5,TRBJ1-4,TGTGCCAGCAGCTTGGCCCCTGGGACTAATGAAAAACTGTTTTTT,CASSLAPGTNEKLFF
NA,TRBD2,TRBV7-6,TRBJ2-3,TGTGCCAGTGGACTAGAAGCAGATACGCAGTATTTT,CASGLEADTQYF
NA,NA,TRBV7-2,TRBJ1-1,TGTGCCAGCACCCTTATCCCTGGAGCTTTCTTT,CASTLIPGAFF
NA,NA,TRBV6-5,TRBJ2-1,TGTGCCAGCGGACCCGGGAGGCAGTTCTTC,CASGPGRQFF
NA,NA,TRBV28,TRBJ2-7,TGTGCCAGCAGTTTTGGAGCTTGGCAGTACTTC,CASSFGAWQYF
once,TRBD2,TRBV30,TRBJ2-7,TGTGCCTGGAGTTCTAGCGGGATTACTTACGAGCAGTACTTC,CAWSSSGITYEQYF